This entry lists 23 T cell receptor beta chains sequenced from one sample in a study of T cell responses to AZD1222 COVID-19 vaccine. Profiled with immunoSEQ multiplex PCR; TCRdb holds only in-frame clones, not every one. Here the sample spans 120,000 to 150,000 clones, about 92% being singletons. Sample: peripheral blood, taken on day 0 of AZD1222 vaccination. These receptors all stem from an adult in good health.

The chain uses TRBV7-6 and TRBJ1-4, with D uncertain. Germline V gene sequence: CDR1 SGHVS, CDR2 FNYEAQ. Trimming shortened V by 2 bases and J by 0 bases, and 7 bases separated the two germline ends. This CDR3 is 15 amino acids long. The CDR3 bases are TGTGCCAGCAGCTTAATGCGGTCAACTAATGAAAAACTGTTTTTT. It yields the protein CASSLMRSTNEKLFF. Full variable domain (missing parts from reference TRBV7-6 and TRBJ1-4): GAGVSQSPRYKVTKRGQDVALRCDPISGHVSLYWYRQALGQGPEFLTYFNYEAQQDKSGLPNDRFSAERPEGSISTLTIQRTEQRDSAMYRCASSLMRSTNEKLFFGSGTQLSVL.

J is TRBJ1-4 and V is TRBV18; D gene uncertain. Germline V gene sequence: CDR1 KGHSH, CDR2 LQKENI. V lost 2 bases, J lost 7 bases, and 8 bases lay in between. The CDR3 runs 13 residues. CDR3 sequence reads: CASSPRPTEKLFF. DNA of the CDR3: TGTGCCAGCTCACCAAGGCCCACTGAAAAACTGTTTTTT.

In DNA, the CDR3 is TGTGCCAGCAGCGTAGACCCAAGGGTAGAGACCTACGAGCAGTACTTC. The encoded protein is CASSVDPRVETYEQYF. The chain joins TRBV9 to TRBJ2-7, with D hard to call. Germline V CDR1 and CDR2: SGDLS, YYNGEE. This CDR3 is 16 amino acids long. Deletions cut 0 bases from V and 2 bases from J, with 15 bases between. Drawing the rest from reference TRBV9 and TRBJ2-7, the complete variable domain is DSGVTQTPKHLITATGQRVTLRCSPRSGDLSVYWYQQSLDQGLQFLIQYYNGEERAKGNILERFSAQQFPDLHSELNLSSLELGDSALYFCASSVDPRVETYEQYFGPGTRLTVT.

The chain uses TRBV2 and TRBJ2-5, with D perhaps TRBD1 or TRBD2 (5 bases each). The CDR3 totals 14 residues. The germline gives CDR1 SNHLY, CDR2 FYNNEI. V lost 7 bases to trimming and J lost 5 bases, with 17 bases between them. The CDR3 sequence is CASTVWGIGETQYF. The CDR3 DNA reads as TGTGCCAGCACCGTTTGGGGGATTGGGGAGACCCAGTACTTC.

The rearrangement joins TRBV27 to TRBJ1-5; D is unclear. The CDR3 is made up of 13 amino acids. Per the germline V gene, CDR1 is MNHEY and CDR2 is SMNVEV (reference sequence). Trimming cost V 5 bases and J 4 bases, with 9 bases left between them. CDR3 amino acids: CASSARGNQPQHF. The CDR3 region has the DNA TGTGCCAGCAGTGCTCGAGGTAATCAGCCCCAGCATTTT.

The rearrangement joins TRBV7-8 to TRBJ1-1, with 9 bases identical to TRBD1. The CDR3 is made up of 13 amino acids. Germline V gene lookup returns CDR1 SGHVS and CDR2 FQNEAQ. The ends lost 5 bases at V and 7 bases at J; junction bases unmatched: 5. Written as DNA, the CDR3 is TGTGCCAGCAGCGCAAGGACAGGGGATGAAGCTTTCTTT. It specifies CASSARTGDEAFF.

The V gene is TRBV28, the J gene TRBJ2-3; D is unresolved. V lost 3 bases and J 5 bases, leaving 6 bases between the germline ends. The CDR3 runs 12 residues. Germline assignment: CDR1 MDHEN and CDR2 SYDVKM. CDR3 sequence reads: CASSFERDTQYF. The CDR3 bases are TGTGCCAGCAGTTTTGAGAGAGATACGCAGTATTTT.

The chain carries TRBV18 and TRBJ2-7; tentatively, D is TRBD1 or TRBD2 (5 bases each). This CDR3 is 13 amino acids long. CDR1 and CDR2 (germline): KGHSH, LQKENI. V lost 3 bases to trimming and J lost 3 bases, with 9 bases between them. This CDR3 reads CASSPGDGYEQYF. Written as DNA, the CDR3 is TGTGCCAGCTCACCGGGGGACGGCTACGAGCAGTACTTC. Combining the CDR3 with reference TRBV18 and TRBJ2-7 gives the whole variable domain NAGVMQNPRHLVRRRGQEARLRCSPMKGHSHVYWYRQLPEEGLKFMVYLQKENIIDESGMPKERFSAEFPKEGPSILRIQQVVRGDSAAYFCASSPGDGYEQYFGPGTRLTVT.

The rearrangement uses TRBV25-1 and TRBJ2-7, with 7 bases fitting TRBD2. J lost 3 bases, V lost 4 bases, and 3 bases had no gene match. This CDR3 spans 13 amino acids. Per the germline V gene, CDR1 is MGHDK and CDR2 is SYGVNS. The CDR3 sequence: CASSVGLGYEQYF. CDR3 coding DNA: TGTGCCAGCAGTGTCGGACTAGGCTACGAGCAGTACTTC.

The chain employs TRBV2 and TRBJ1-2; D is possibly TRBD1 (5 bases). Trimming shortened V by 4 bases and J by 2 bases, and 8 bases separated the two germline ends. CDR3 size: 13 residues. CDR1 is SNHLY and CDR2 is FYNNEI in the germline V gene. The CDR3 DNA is TGTGCCAGCAGTGGGGGGACCAACTATGGCTACACCTTC. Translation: CASSGGTNYGYTF.

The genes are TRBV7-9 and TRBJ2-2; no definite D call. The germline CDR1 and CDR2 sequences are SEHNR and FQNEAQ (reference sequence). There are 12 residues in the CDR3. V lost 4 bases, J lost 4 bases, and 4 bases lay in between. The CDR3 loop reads CASSSGTGELFF. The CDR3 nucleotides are TGTGCCAGCAGCTCGGGCACCGGGGAGCTGTTTTTT.

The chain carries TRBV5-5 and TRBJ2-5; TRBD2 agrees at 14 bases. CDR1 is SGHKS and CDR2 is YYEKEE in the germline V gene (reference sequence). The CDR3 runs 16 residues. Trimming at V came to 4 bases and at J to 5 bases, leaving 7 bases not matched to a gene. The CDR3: CASSPGLAGVGETQYF. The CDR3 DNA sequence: TGTGCCAGCAGCCCGGGACTAGCGGGAGTAGGGGAGACCCAGTACTTC.

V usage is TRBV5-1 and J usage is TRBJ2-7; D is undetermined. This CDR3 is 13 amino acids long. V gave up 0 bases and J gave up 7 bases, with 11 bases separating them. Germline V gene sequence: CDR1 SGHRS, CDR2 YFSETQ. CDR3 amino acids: CASSLEAAREQYF. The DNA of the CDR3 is TGCGCCAGCAGCTTGGAGGCCGCACGTGAGCAGTACTTC.

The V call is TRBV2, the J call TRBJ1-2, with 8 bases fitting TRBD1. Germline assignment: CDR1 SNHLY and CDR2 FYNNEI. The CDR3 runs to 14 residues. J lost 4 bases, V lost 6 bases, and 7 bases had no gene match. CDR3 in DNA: TGTGCCAGCAGCCCAAGGGACAGGATCTATGGCTACACCTTC. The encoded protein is CASSPRDRIYGYTF.

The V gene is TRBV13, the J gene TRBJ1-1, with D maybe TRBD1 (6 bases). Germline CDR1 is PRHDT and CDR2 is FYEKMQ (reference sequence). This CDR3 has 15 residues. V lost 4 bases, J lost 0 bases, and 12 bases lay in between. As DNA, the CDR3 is TGTGCCAGCAGCTCCGGGACACCAATGAACACTGAAGCTTTCTTT. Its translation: CASSSGTPMNTEAFF.

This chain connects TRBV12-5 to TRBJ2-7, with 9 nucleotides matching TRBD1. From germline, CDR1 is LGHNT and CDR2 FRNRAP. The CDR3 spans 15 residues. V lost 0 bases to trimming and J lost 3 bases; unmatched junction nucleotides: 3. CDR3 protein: CASGLVGTGFYEQYF. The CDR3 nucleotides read TGTGCTAGTGGTTTGGTTGGGACAGGGTTCTACGAGCAGTACTTC.

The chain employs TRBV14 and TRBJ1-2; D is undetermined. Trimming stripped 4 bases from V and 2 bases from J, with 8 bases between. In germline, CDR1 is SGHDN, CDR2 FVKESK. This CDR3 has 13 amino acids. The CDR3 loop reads CASSPSPNYGYTF. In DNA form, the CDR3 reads TGTGCCAGCAGCCCGTCCCCCAACTATGGCTACACCTTC.

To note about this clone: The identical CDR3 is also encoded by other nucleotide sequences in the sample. The CDR3 DNA reads TGTGCCAGCAGTCGGGACGGCAACTATGGCTACACCTTC. Amino acid sequence: CASSRDGNYGYTF. This chain links TRBV27 with TRBJ1-2; possibly TRBD1 for D (5 bases). The CDR3 totals 13 residues. The germline CDR1 and CDR2 sequences are MNHEY and SMNVEV (reference sequence). Between the trimmed V and J ends, which lost 5 bases and 2 bases, there was a span of 9 bases.

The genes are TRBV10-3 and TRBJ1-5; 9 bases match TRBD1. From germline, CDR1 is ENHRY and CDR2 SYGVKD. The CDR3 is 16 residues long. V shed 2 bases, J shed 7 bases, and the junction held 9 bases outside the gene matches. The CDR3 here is CAISEMGQGYGQPQHF. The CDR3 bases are TGTGCCATCAGTGAGATGGGACAGGGATATGGCCAGCCCCAGCATTTT.

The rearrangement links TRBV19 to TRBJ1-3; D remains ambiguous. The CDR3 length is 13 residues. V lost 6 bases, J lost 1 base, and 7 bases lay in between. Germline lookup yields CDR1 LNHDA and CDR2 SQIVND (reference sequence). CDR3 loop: CASRDFSGNTIYF. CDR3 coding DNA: TGTGCCAGTAGGGACTTTTCTGGAAACACCATATATTTT.

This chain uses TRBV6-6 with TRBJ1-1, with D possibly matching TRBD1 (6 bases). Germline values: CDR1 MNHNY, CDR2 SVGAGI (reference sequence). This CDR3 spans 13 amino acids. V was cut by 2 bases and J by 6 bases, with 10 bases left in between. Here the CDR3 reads CASSYGGASEAFF. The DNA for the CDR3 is TGTGCCAGCAGTTACGGGGGGGCCTCTGAAGCTTTCTTT.

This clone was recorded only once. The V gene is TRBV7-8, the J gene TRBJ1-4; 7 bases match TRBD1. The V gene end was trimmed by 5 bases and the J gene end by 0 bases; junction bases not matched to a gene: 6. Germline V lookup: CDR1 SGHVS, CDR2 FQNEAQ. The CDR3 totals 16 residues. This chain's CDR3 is CASSPVRGPTNEKLFF. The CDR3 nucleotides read TGTGCCAGCAGCCCGGTGAGGGGGCCAACTAATGAAAAACTGTTTTTT.

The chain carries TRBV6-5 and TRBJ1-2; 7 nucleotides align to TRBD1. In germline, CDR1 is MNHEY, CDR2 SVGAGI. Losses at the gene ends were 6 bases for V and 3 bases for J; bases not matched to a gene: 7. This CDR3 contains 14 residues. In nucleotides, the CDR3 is TGTGCCAGCAGAAACAGGGGTGATCACTATGGCTACACCTTC. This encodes CASRNRGDHYGYTF.